The next 27 T cell receptor beta chains were all read from a single sample in a study of shared clonotypes between healthy human individuals. Only in-frame clones appear in the TCRdb table, and some are missing; sequencing was by immunoSEQ multiplex PCR. The repertoire consists of around 370,000 clones, with about 97% occurring once and the leading ten covering about 0.32%. Sequencing was performed on memory CD8+ T cells sorted from blood. Regarding subset: CD45RO+ cells pooled with CCR7-negative TemRA cells. The receptors shown here come from a young man in good health.

The count of this clone is one. The J gene is TRBJ2-1, the V gene TRBV19; D uncertain. The V and J ends lost 1 base and 4 bases respectively, with 11 bases between them. Germline CDR1 and CDR2: LNHDA and SQIVND (reference sequence). The CDR3 covers 15 residues. The CDR3 here is CASSIGSRPYNEQFF. DNA for the CDR3: TGTGCCAGTAGTATAGGGTCCCGGCCATACAATGAGCAGTTCTTC.

V is TRBV27 and J is TRBJ2-1; TRBD2 agrees at 8 bases. This CDR3 has 17 amino acids. Germline V lookup: CDR1 MNHEY, CDR2 SMNVEV (reference sequence). The junction had 10 bases not matched to a gene; V was cut back by 1 base and J by 5 bases. CDR3 coding DNA: TGTGCCAGCAGTTTATTGGGAGCGGGAGCAACAAACAATGAGCAGTTCTTC. Translation gives CASSLLGAGATNNEQFF.

This chain connects TRBV5-1 to TRBJ2-7, with 7 bases identical to TRBD2. The CDR3 totals 15 residues. The trim removed 3 bases at V and 2 bases at J, leaving 8 bases unmatched. Germline V CDR1 and CDR2: SGHRS, YFSETQ. The CDR3 bases are TGCGCCAGCAGCTGGAACCCGGGGGGTACCTACGAGCAGTACTTC. Its translation: CASSWNPGGTYEQYF.

With regard to this clone: The sample carries other DNA sequences with the same CDR3. The V call is TRBV28, the J call TRBJ2-3; TRBD2 aligns across 9 bases. The CDR3 covers 15 residues. V gave up 2 bases and J gave up 0 bases; unmatched junction bases: 0. Germline CDR1 and CDR2: MDHEN and SYDVKM. CDR3 DNA sequence: TGTGCCAGCAGTTTAACTAGCGGGAGCACAGATACGCAGTATTTT. Its protein product is CASSLTSGSTDTQYF.

The V call is TRBV11-3, the J call TRBJ2-2, with unresolved D. Germline-derived CDR1 and CDR2 are SGHNT and YENEEA. Trimming removed 5 bases from V and 2 bases from J, with 6 bases in between. The CDR3 runs 13 residues. The CDR3 sequence: CASSPSNTGELFF. For the CDR3, the DNA is TGTGCCAGCAGCCCGAGCAACACCGGGGAGCTGTTTTTT. The variable domain in full, completed from reference TRBV11-3 and TRBJ2-2, reads EAGVVQSPRYKIIEKKQPVAFWCNPISGHNTLYWYLQNLGQGPELLIRYENEEAVDDSQLPKDRFSAERLKGVDSTLKIQPAELGDSAVYLCASSPSNTGELFFGEGSRLTVL.

V gene TRBV4-1 combines with J gene TRBJ1-6; perhaps TRBD1 as D (5 bases). V dropped 3 bases and J dropped 7 bases, with 13 bases sitting between them. The CDR3 extends over 15 amino acids. Germline assignment: CDR1 MGHRA and CDR2 YSYEKL. CDR3 sequence: CASSHTRAENSPLHF. The DNA of the CDR3 is TGCGCCAGCAGCCACACCAGGGCGGAGAATTCACCCCTCCACTTT.

The chain has TRBV10-3 and TRBJ1-6; 9 bases fit TRBD1. J gave up 7 bases and V 4 bases, and 5 bases lay outside the gene matches. The CDR3 loop spans 15 amino acids. Germline V lookup: CDR1 ENHRY, CDR2 SYGVKD. The CDR3 DNA sequence: TGTGCCATCAGTGGCGGGACAGGGACCAATTCACCCCTCCACTTT. As protein: CAISGGTGTNSPLHF.

This chain joins TRBV21-1 and TRBJ2-3; TRBD2, the D gene given by the table, was not confirmed from the DNA. TRBV21-1 is flagged as a pseudogene. CDR3 length equals 17 residues. The CDR3 DNA sequence: TGTGCCAGCAGCAAAAGGAAGACTAGCGGGATGGCAGATACGCAGTATTTT. Its translation is CASSKRKTSGMADTQYF.

This clone was recorded only once. The rearrangement links TRBV5-5 to TRBJ2-1; 9 bases match TRBD2. The CDR3 extends over 15 amino acids. The junction had 4 bases not matched to a gene; V was cut back by 0 bases and J by 6 bases. CDR1 is SGHKS and CDR2 is YYEKEE in the germline V gene (reference sequence). Written as DNA, the CDR3 is TGTGCCAGCAGCTTGGCTCCAGCGGGAGGCAATGAGCAGTTCTTC. Its protein product is CASSLAPAGGNEQFF.

This chain connects TRBV28 to TRBJ1-3, with 7 bases fitting TRBD1. The V gene end was trimmed by 3 bases and the J gene end by 2 bases; junction bases not matched to a gene: 1. This CDR3 comprises 14 residues. Germline loops: CDR1 MDHEN, CDR2 SYDVKM. As DNA, the CDR3 is TGTGCCAGCAGTTTCCAGGGGGCTGGAAACACCATATATTTT. It codes for CASSFQGAGNTIYF.

The chain recombines TRBV2 with TRBJ2-5; D unresolved. The CDR3 contains 14 residues. Germline CDR1 is SNHLY and CDR2 is FYNNEI. V was trimmed by 8 bases and J by 2 bases, leaving 15 bases between them. The CDR3 reads CASSPRLPQETQYF. The CDR3 DNA follows: TGTGCCAGCTCCCCCCGGCTGCCGCAAGAGACCCAGTACTTC.

This clone was counted once. The chain's CDR3 is CASSARQGIMNTEAFF. CDR3 coding DNA: TGTGCCAGCAGCGCCCGACAGGGAATCATGAACACTGAAGCTTTCTTT. The chain links TRBV5-4 to TRBJ1-1; TRBD1 matches at 7 bases. Unmatched junction bases numbered 9, after V lost 4 bases and J lost 0 bases. The CDR3 runs to 16 residues. Germline V gene sequence: CDR1 SGHNT, CDR2 YYREEE (reference sequence).

The chain is built from TRBV30 and TRBJ1-5, with D tentatively TRBD1 (5 bases). The ends were cut back, 0 bases at V and 3 bases at J, with 9 bases in the middle. The CDR3 extends over 14 amino acids. CDR1 is GTSNPN and CDR2 is SVGIG in the germline V gene (reference sequence). DNA of the CDR3: TGTGCCTGGAGTGTGGGGGTTCACAATCAGCCCCAGCATTTT. This translates into CAWSVGVHNQPQHF.

This chain joins TRBV5-4 and TRBJ2-7; 9 bases map to TRBD1. Germline V gene data show CDR1 as SGHNT and CDR2 as YYREEE (reference sequence). Trimming at V came to 1 base and at J to 4 bases, leaving 3 bases not matched to a gene. This CDR3 spans 14 amino acids. CDR3 nucleotide sequence: TGTGCCAGCAGCTTGAACAGGGGGCGATACGAGCAGTACTTC. Protein sequence: CASSLNRGRYEQYF.

The chain has TRBV11-1 and TRBJ2-6; D remains ambiguous. Trimming took 1 base from V and 1 from J, leaving 11 bases between them. Germline CDR1 reads SGHAT; CDR2 reads FQDESV (reference sequence). CDR3 length: 17 amino acids. CDR3 in amino acids: CASSLEAPRSGANVLTF. The CDR3 DNA sequence: TGTGCCAGCAGCTTAGAGGCTCCCCGTTCTGGGGCCAACGTCCTGACTTTC.

This rearrangement joins TRBV14 to TRBJ2-6; TRBD2 matches at 9 bases. Losses at the gene ends were 4 bases for V and 4 bases for J; bases not matched to a gene: 2. Germline CDR1 is SGHDN and CDR2 is FVKESK. The CDR3 has 15 residues. The CDR3 here is CASSLAGAGANVLTF. As DNA, the CDR3 is TGTGCCAGCAGCCTAGCGGGAGCCGGGGCCAACGTCCTGACTTTC.

The chain has TRBV2 and TRBJ2-3; 13 bases align to TRBD2. With 1 base clipped from V and 3 bases from J, the junction kept 4 bases outside the gene matches. Germline V gene sequence: CDR1 SNHLY, CDR2 FYNNEI. The CDR3 consists of 17 residues. CDR3 nucleotides: TGTGCCAGCAGTGAAGATGGGACTAGCGGGACTACAGATACGCAGTATTTT. Translation gives CASSEDGTSGTTDTQYF.

The chain employs TRBV7-2 and TRBJ2-3; 10 bases agree with TRBD2. Germline values: CDR1 SGHTA, CDR2 FQGNSA. This CDR3 spans 15 amino acids. V shed 5 bases and J 6 bases; nucleotides not matched to a gene: 8. The CDR3 region is CASSTRLAGLDTQYF. As DNA, the CDR3 is TGTGCCAGCAGCACCCGACTAGCGGGTCTGGATACGCAGTATTTT.

In DNA, the CDR3 is TGTGCCATCAGTGGCTTGACAAACACCGGGGAGCTGTTTTTT. It is translated as CAISGLTNTGELFF. The chain is built from TRBV10-3 and TRBJ2-2, with D unresolved. The CDR3 contains 14 residues. Trimming shortened V by 4 bases and J by 2 bases, and 8 bases separated the two germline ends. Per the germline V gene, CDR1 is ENHRY and CDR2 is SYGVKD.

This clone was observed once. The chain is built from TRBV11-2 and TRBJ2-2; 7 nucleotides align to TRBD1. The CDR3 length is 15 residues. In germline, CDR1 is SGHAT, CDR2 FQNNGV. The trim removed 3 bases at V and 4 bases at J, leaving 5 bases unmatched. CDR3 protein: CASSFLAGGTGELFF. The CDR3, as DNA: TGTGCCAGCAGCTTTCTGGCAGGGGGCACCGGGGAGCTGTTTTTT.

V and J are TRBV5-6 and TRBJ2-7; 7 bases line up with TRBD2. V was pared by 1 base and J by 5 bases, with 15 bases of the junction left unmatched. This CDR3 comprises 17 residues. Germline V lookup: CDR1 SGHDT, CDR2 YYEEEE. The CDR3 loop is CASSLFRSSGGLDEQYF. The CDR3 nucleotides read TGTGCCAGCAGCTTGTTCCGCTCTTCGGGGGGACTGGACGAGCAGTACTTC.

The chain uses TRBV11-3 and TRBJ2-7; 14 bases are a match to TRBD2. The CDR3 has 16 residues. After removal of 5 bases from V and 5 bases from J, the junction contained 8 bases not matched to a gene. CDR1 is SGHNT and CDR2 is YENEEA in the germline V gene. CDR3 in amino acids: CASSQGGLAGENEQYF. CDR3 nucleotide sequence: TGTGCCAGCAGCCAAGGGGGACTAGCGGGAGAGAACGAGCAGTACTTC.

V is TRBV28 and J is TRBJ2-2; possible D gene TRBD1, 6 bases. The CDR3 is made up of 15 amino acids. Germline V lookup: CDR1 MDHEN, CDR2 SYDVKM. V gave up 2 bases and J gave up 5 bases, with 12 bases separating them. The CDR3 protein is CASSLAGRGTGELFF. As DNA, the CDR3 is TGTGCCAGCAGTTTAGCAGGCAGGGGAACCGGGGAGCTGTTTTTT.

The rearrangement uses TRBV10-2 and TRBJ2-7; D not resolved. The V gene lost 6 bases and the J gene lost 1 base, with 10 bases spanning the gap. The CDR3 sequence is 13 residues long. CDR1 is WSHSY, CDR2 SAAADI, per germline. The CDR3 DNA reads TGCGCCAGCAGCCAGGCCTTTTCCTACGAGCAGTACTTC. Amino acid sequence: CASSQAFSYEQYF.

V is TRBV11-2 and J is TRBJ2-7; D uncertain. V lost 5 bases, J lost 4 bases, and 3 bases lay in between. Germline loops: CDR1 SGHAT, CDR2 FQNNGV. The CDR3 sequence is 10 residues long. For the CDR3, the DNA is TGTGCCAGCAGCGCATACGAGCAGTACTTC. Protein sequence: CASSAYEQYF. Drawing the rest from reference TRBV11-2 and TRBJ2-7, the complete variable domain is EAGVAQSPRYKIIEKRQSVAFWCNPISGHATLYWYQQILGQGPKLLIQFQNNGVVDDSQLPKDRFSAERLKGVDSTLKIQPAKLEDSAVYLCASSAYEQYFGPGTRLTVT.

The rearrangement links TRBV2 to TRBJ1-5; unclear D gene. The CDR3 covers 13 residues. Trimming cost V 6 bases and J 2 bases, with 8 bases left between them. Germline V lookup: CDR1 SNHLY, CDR2 FYNNEI. CDR3 DNA: TGTGCCAGCAGGGTCATGCGCAATCAGCCCCAGCATTTT. The encoded protein is CASRVMRNQPQHF.

The chain recombines TRBV23-1 with TRBJ1-5; D gene ambiguous. TRBV23-1 is identified as an open reading frame with a role that is uncertain. The CDR3 covers 16 residues. The ends were cut back, 7 bases at V and 0 bases at J, with 16 bases in the middle. This chain's CDR3 is CASMRDATYSNQPQHF. The CDR3 DNA is TGCGCCAGCATGAGGGATGCCACTTATAGCAATCAGCCCCAGCATTTT.